This T cell receptor beta chain was captured by sequencing in a study of post-analysis software for immune sequencing data. Study context: Patients had relapsing-remitting, secondary progressive or progressive-relapsing multiple sclerosis; some lacked subtype.

As regards this clonotype: Antigen unknown.

Points from the study as a whole: Under F measure analysis, samples from one preparation batch co-clustered strongly. TRBV5-6, TRBV5-1 and TRBV20-1 belonged to a set of about five TRBV segments that were more frequent in patients than controls.

With 6 bases clipped from V and 0 bases from J, the junction kept 6 bases outside the gene matches. Per germline, CDR1 MNHNS and CDR2 SASEGT. CDR3 length equals 16 residues. Included in the TCR beta cDNA libraries were unique molecular identifiers. The yield from approximately 1 to 10 million T cells was 500,000 or so cDNA molecules in total. TCRdb analysed the PCR reads with MiXCR anew, one entry per CDR3 protein. The sample consists of about half a million distinct CDR3 sequences, around 40% of them appearing once. The sample comprised blood. The source of this sequence is a girl aged 10 to 17 with multiple sclerosis. The chain employs TRBV6-1 and TRBJ2-1; 9 bases line up with TRBD2. The CDR3 region is CASSGAGGGSYNEQFF. DNA for the CDR3: TGTGCCAGCAGCGGAGCGGGAGGAGGCTCCTACAATGAGCAGTTCTTC.